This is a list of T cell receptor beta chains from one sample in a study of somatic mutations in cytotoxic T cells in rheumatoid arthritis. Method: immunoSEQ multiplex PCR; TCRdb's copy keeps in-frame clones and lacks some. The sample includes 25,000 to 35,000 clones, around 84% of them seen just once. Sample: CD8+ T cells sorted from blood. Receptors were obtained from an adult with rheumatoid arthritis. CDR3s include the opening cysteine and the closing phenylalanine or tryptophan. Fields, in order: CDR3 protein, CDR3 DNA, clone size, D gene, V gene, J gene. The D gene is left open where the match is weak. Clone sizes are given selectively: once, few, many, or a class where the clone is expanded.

CDR3 protein: CSVEGLPGTQYF
CDR3 DNA: TGCAGCGTTGAAGGACTACCTGGGACCCAGTACTTC
clone size: .
D gene: .
V gene: TRBV29-1
J gene: TRBJ2-5

CDR3 protein: CASSPTGGTVLSGNTIYF
CDR3 DNA: TGTGCCAGCAGTCCAACGGGGGGTACGGTTCTCTCTGGAAACACCATATATTTT
clone size: .
D gene: .
V gene: TRBV7-3
J gene: TRBJ1-3

CDR3 protein: CASSSSLSSYNEQFF
CDR3 DNA: TGCGCCAGCAGCAGTTCTCTGAGCTCCTACAATGAGCAGTTCTTC
clone size: .
D gene: .
V gene: TRBV5-1
J gene: TRBJ2-1

CDR3 protein: CASSLYALQAQYF
CDR3 DNA: TGTGCCAGCAGCTTGTACGCCCTCCAAGCGCAGTATTTT
clone size: .
D gene: .
V gene: TRBV5-4
J gene: TRBJ2-3

CDR3 protein: CASSFGGNQPQHF
CDR3 DNA: TGTGCCAGCAGTTTTGGGGGCAATCAGCCCCAGCATTTT
clone size: few
D gene: .
V gene: TRBV27
J gene: TRBJ1-5

CDR3 protein: CASSLLAGVGNEQFF
CDR3 DNA: TGTGCCAGCAGCTTATTAGCGGGAGTGGGCAATGAGCAGTTCTTC
clone size: .
D gene: TRBD2
V gene: TRBV14
J gene: TRBJ2-1

CDR3 protein: CATSIYTGNEQFF
CDR3 DNA: TGTGCCACCAGCATTTATACAGGTAATGAGCAGTTCTTC
clone size: .
D gene: .
V gene: TRBV15
J gene: TRBJ2-1

CDR3 protein: CASSFGTGELFF
CDR3 DNA: TGTGCCAGCAGTTTTGGGACCGGGGAGCTGTTTTTT
clone size: .
D gene: .
V gene: TRBV27
J gene: TRBJ2-2

CDR3 protein: CASSSHRGQYEQYF
CDR3 DNA: TGTGCCAGCAGCTCCCACAGGGGGCAATACGAGCAGTACTTC
clone size: few
D gene: TRBD1
V gene: TRBV13
J gene: TRBJ2-7

CDR3 protein: CASSLHIEGIQPQHF
CDR3 DNA: TGTGCCAGCAGTTTACACATTGAGGGGATTCAGCCCCAGCATTTT
clone size: .
D gene: .
V gene: TRBV6-6
J gene: TRBJ1-5

CDR3 protein: CASSAGTGGYEQYF
CDR3 DNA: TGTGCCAGCAGTGCGGGGACAGGGGGTTACGAGCAGTACTTC
clone size: .
D gene: TRBD1
V gene: TRBV25-1
J gene: TRBJ2-7

CDR3 protein: CASSLSPSGNTGELFF
CDR3 DNA: TGTGCCAGCAGTTTATCACCATCCGGAAACACCGGGGAGCTGTTTTTT
clone size: .
D gene: .
V gene: TRBV27
J gene: TRBJ2-2

CDR3 protein: CASSVSGQGNYGYTF
CDR3 DNA: TGTGCCAGCAGCGTATCGGGACAGGGTAACTATGGCTACACCTTC
clone size: once
D gene: TRBD1
V gene: TRBV9
J gene: TRBJ1-2

CDR3 protein: CASGGSHEAYEQYF
CDR3 DNA: TGTGCCAGCGGGGGGTCCCATGAGGCATACGAGCAGTACTTC
clone size: .
D gene: .
V gene: TRBV28
J gene: TRBJ2-7

CDR3 protein: CATSRGQGTGELFF
CDR3 DNA: TGTGCCACCAGCAGAGGACAGGGTACCGGGGAGCTGTTTTTT
clone size: .
D gene: TRBD1
V gene: TRBV15
J gene: TRBJ2-2

CDR3 protein: CAIRHRESSREQYF
CDR3 DNA: TGTGCCATCAGACATCGAGAATCCTCTCGCGAGCAGTACTTC
clone size: .
D gene: .
V gene: TRBV10-3
J gene: TRBJ2-7

CDR3 protein: CASSLVGTGEGFF
CDR3 DNA: TGCGCCAGCAGCTTGGTCGGGACAGGGGAGGGGTTCTTC
clone size: .
D gene: TRBD1
V gene: TRBV5-1
J gene: TRBJ2-1

CDR3 protein: CASSLEYEQFF
CDR3 DNA: TGTGCCAGCAGCTTAGAATATGAGCAGTTCTTC
clone size: .
D gene: .
V gene: TRBV7-9
J gene: TRBJ2-1

CDR3 protein: CASSLESSYEQYF
CDR3 DNA: TGTGCCAGCAGCTTAGAATCCTCCTACGAGCAGTACTTC
clone size: .
D gene: .
V gene: TRBV11-2
J gene: TRBJ2-7

CDR3 protein: CASSETVAPNTEAFF
CDR3 DNA: TGTGCCAGCAGTGAAACGGTGGCTCCGAACACTGAAGCTTTCTTT
clone size: .
D gene: .
V gene: TRBV6-4
J gene: TRBJ1-1

CDR3 protein: CAWGLAGSTDTQYF
CDR3 DNA: TGTGCCTGGGGACTAGCGGGTAGCACAGATACGCAGTATTTT
clone size: .
D gene: TRBD2
V gene: TRBV30
J gene: TRBJ2-3

CDR3 protein: CASSAGGAGDALNQPQHF
CDR3 DNA: TGTGCCAGCAGCGCCGGGGGGGCAGGGGACGCTCTCAATCAGCCCCAGCATTTT
clone size: .
D gene: .
V gene: TRBV9
J gene: TRBJ1-5

CDR3 protein: CASSQETYGYTF
CDR3 DNA: TGCGCCAGCAGCCAAGAGACCTATGGCTACACCTTC
clone size: .
D gene: .
V gene: TRBV4-1
J gene: TRBJ1-2

CDR3 protein: CSVEERGGNEQFF
CDR3 DNA: TGCAGCGTTGAGGAGCGGGGGGGCAATGAGCAGTTCTTC
clone size: .
D gene: TRBD2
V gene: TRBV29-1
J gene: TRBJ2-1

CDR3 protein: CASKENNEQFF
CDR3 DNA: TGTGCCAGCAAGGAAAACAATGAGCAGTTCTTC
clone size: .
D gene: .
V gene: TRBV25-1
J gene: TRBJ2-1

CDR3 protein: CASRGGLVGEKLFF
CDR3 DNA: TGTGCCAGCAGGGGGGGGTTGGTTGGCGAAAAACTGTTTTTT
clone size: once
D gene: .
V gene: TRBV27
J gene: TRBJ1-4

CDR3 protein: CASRSRGSSYNEQFF
CDR3 DNA: TGCGCCAGCAGGTCCAGGGGGAGCTCCTACAATGAGCAGTTCTTC
clone size: .
D gene: TRBD1
V gene: TRBV5-1
J gene: TRBJ2-1

CDR3 protein: CASSQDLPPRGAGAHNEQFF
CDR3 DNA: TGTGCCAGCAGCCAAGATCTCCCACCCCGGGGAGCGGGAGCCCACAATGAGCAGTTCTTC
clone size: .
D gene: TRBD2
V gene: TRBV4-2
J gene: TRBJ2-1

CDR3 protein: CASSLEQGSYEQYF
CDR3 DNA: TGTGCCAGCAGCTTAGAACAGGGTAGCTACGAGCAGTACTTC
clone size: once
D gene: .
V gene: TRBV7-6
J gene: TRBJ2-7

CDR3 protein: CASIGGETQYF
CDR3 DNA: TGTGCCAGCATAGGGGGAGAGACCCAGTACTTC
clone size: .
D gene: .
V gene: TRBV6-6
J gene: TRBJ2-5

CDR3 protein: CAWAGGAHNEQFF
CDR3 DNA: TGTGCCTGGGCAGGAGGGGCGCATAATGAGCAGTTCTTC
clone size: .
D gene: .
V gene: TRBV30
J gene: TRBJ2-1

CDR3 protein: CASSGRGSDGYNEQFF
CDR3 DNA: TGTGCCAGCAGCGGCAGGGGTAGCGACGGCTACAATGAGCAGTTCTTC
clone size: .
D gene: .
V gene: TRBV6-6
J gene: TRBJ2-1

CDR3 protein: CATSRMPTEGQAGANVLTF
CDR3 DNA: TGTGCCACCAGCAGGATGCCGACAGAGGGACAAGCTGGGGCCAACGTCCTGACTTTC
clone size: .
D gene: .
V gene: TRBV15
J gene: TRBJ2-6